This TCR beta chain was recorded in a study of blood T cell repertoires in COVID-19. Study-wide background: Samples came from the United States, Italy and Spain, spanning acute and convalescent COVID-19. Sample material is recorded as cDNA or gDNA derived from T cells, B-cell-depleted T cells, or PBMCs.

Authors' data handling: Scientists estimated how many nucleated cells there were by amplifying reference gene primers. TCRdb's copy holds only in-frame clones and misses some; the assay was immunoSEQ multiplex PCR. For V, J and clone size, that table is used; D and trimming come from the DNA. The sample contains tens of thousands of clones, approximately 89% of which appear only once. V was cut by 5 bases and J by 8 bases, with 12 bases left in between. Germline values: CDR1 SGHAT, CDR2 FQDESV (reference sequence). CDR3 length: 12 amino acids. The receptor was derived from a woman aged 60-70 years with acute or convalescent COVID-19. The chain carries TRBV11-1 and TRBJ1-1; D is perhaps TRBD1 (5 bases). The specimen was peripheral blood. The CDR3, as DNA: TGTGCCAGCAGCCCAGAGGAGGGGGAAGCTTTCTTT. It translates to CASSPEEGEAFF. Based on the CDR3 plus reference TRBV11-1 and TRBJ1-1, the full variable domain is EAEVAQSPRYKITEKSQAVAFWCDPISGHATLYWYRQILGQGPELLVQFQDESVVDDSQLPKDRFSAERLKGVDSTLKIQPAELGDSAMYLCASSPEEGEAFFGQGTRLTVV.